This is a list of T cell receptor beta chains from one sample in a study of metastatic and nonmetastatic thyroid tumors. TCRdb re-processed the PCR reads through MiXCR. The table has approximately 5,200 clones, about 35% seen once; the top ten hold under 25%. The sequenced sample was adjacent normal tissue. These receptors were obtained from a female donor with papillary thyroid cancer or a benign thyroid nodule (not recorded which). Some clones in this sample may be carry-over from other donors' samples. CDR3s include the opening cysteine and the closing phenylalanine or tryptophan.

J gene: TRBJ2-7
CDR3 length: 15
V gene: TRBV6-2/TRBV6-3
CDR3 protein: CASSYWASGPYEQYF

J gene: TRBJ1-6
CDR3 length: 14
V gene: TRBV6-1
CDR3 protein: CASSELQRNSPLHF

J gene: TRBJ2-3
CDR3 length: 19
V gene: TRBV28
CDR3 protein: CASSTIHLTTGALTDTQYF

J gene: TRBJ2-1
CDR3 length: 19
V gene: TRBV6-2/TRBV6-3
CDR3 protein: CASSYGVLGGGASYNEQFF

J gene: TRBJ2-7
CDR3 length: 15
V gene: TRBV7-2
CDR3 protein: CASGQEPGQIYEQYF

J gene: TRBJ1-3
CDR3 length: 13
V gene: TRBV3-1
CDR3 protein: CASSRGAGNTIYF

J gene: TRBJ2-7
CDR3 length: 13
V gene: TRBV12-3/TRBV12-4
CDR3 protein: CASSLGDTYEQYF

J gene: TRBJ1-4
CDR3 length: 14
V gene: TRBV5-1
CDR3 protein: CASSPEGSGEKLFF

J gene: TRBJ1-2
CDR3 length: 14
V gene: TRBV6-5
CDR3 protein: CASSWDREDYGYTF

J gene: TRBJ2-3
CDR3 length: 14
V gene: TRBV2
CDR3 protein: CASSTGDTTDTQYF

J gene: TRBJ1-4
CDR3 length: 15
V gene: TRBV28
CDR3 protein: CASSLWSGSNEKLFF

J gene: TRBJ2-7
CDR3 length: 12
V gene: TRBV11-2
CDR3 protein: CASSATGFEQYF

J gene: TRBJ2-2
CDR3 length: 13
V gene: TRBV6-1
CDR3 protein: CASEGGHAGELFF

J gene: TRBJ2-2
CDR3 length: 12
V gene: TRBV9
CDR3 protein: CASGKPRGELFF

J gene: TRBJ2-7
CDR3 length: 15
V gene: TRBV7-3
CDR3 protein: CASSLSGDSSYEQYF

J gene: TRBJ2-3
CDR3 length: 12
V gene: TRBV27
CDR3 protein: CASSDWGDTQYF

J gene: TRBJ2-5
CDR3 length: 15
V gene: TRBV12-3/TRBV12-4
CDR3 protein: CASSLRSSEEETQYF

J gene: TRBJ2-3
CDR3 length: 16
V gene: TRBV10-1
CDR3 protein: CASSESGVTQQGTQYF

J gene: TRBJ2-5
CDR3 length: 14
V gene: TRBV6-2/TRBV6-3
CDR3 protein: CASTITGFQETQYF

J gene: TRBJ2-1
CDR3 length: 15
V gene: TRBV11-1
CDR3 protein: CASSPEADSYNEQFF

J gene: TRBJ2-1
CDR3 length: 16
V gene: TRBV6-1
CDR3 protein: CASATNRDPSYNEQFF

J gene: TRBJ2-7
CDR3 length: 13
V gene: TRBV20-1
CDR3 protein: CSARSGYSYEQYF

J gene: TRBJ2-3
CDR3 length: 15
V gene: TRBV5-1
CDR3 protein: CASSFRGGGPDTQYF

J gene: TRBJ1-2
CDR3 length: 16
V gene: TRBV5-1
CDR3 protein: CASSQVQGGTGGGYTF

J gene: TRBJ1-6
CDR3 length: 14
V gene: TRBV19
CDR3 protein: CASRGEDRNSPLHF

J gene: TRBJ2-1
CDR3 length: 18
V gene: TRBV9
CDR3 protein: CASSVELGGTVWTVEQFF

J gene: TRBJ1-5
CDR3 length: 15
V gene: TRBV20-1
CDR3 protein: CSANAGQGANQPQHF

J gene: TRBJ1-2
CDR3 length: 13
V gene: TRBV5-1
CDR3 protein: CASSFGQLYGYTF

J gene: TRBJ2-7
CDR3 length: 12
V gene: TRBV20-1
CDR3 protein: CSASSGTGEQYF

J gene: TRBJ1-5
CDR3 length: 16
V gene: TRBV6-5
CDR3 protein: CASSFGPGYSNQPQHF

J gene: TRBJ2-1
CDR3 length: 15
V gene: TRBV9
CDR3 protein: CASSVGQWGYNEQFF

J gene: TRBJ1-1
CDR3 length: 15
V gene: TRBV4-1
CDR3 protein: CASRPRTGQNTEAFF

J gene: TRBJ2-1
CDR3 length: 15
V gene: TRBV6-1
CDR3 protein: CASPRLAGWVDEQFF

J gene: TRBJ2-7
CDR3 length: 14
V gene: TRBV11-2
CDR3 protein: CASSLTGGINEQYF

J gene: TRBJ1-1
CDR3 length: 13
V gene: TRBV20-1
CDR3 protein: CSARGGGSTEAFF

J gene: TRBJ2-1
CDR3 length: 16
V gene: TRBV15
CDR3 protein: CATSGTSGRALNEQFF

J gene: TRBJ2-5
CDR3 length: 13
V gene: TRBV6-1
CDR3 protein: CASTRTRKETQYF

J gene: TRBJ2-7
CDR3 length: 15
V gene: TRBV5-1
CDR3 protein: CASSSGLTSSYEQYF

J gene: TRBJ2-7
CDR3 length: 18
V gene: TRBV12-3/TRBV12-4
CDR3 protein: CASWASPRASGRMSEQYF

J gene: TRBJ2-7
CDR3 length: 18
V gene: TRBV6-1
CDR3 protein: CASSESTTSGMLSYEQYF

J gene: TRBJ2-7
CDR3 length: 13
V gene: TRBV10-3
CDR3 protein: CAITLGPAYEQYF

J gene: TRBJ2-2
CDR3 length: 17
V gene: TRBV11-2
CDR3 protein: CASSSPRGGENTGELFF

J gene: TRBJ1-1
CDR3 length: 14
V gene: TRBV28
CDR3 protein: CASSPYNSLTEAFF

J gene: TRBJ1-2
CDR3 length: 15
V gene: TRBV5-1
CDR3 protein: CASSLGDSTPAGYTF

J gene: TRBJ1-1
CDR3 length: 16
V gene: TRBV28
CDR3 protein: CASSQGWTGTFPRAFF

J gene: TRBJ1-5
CDR3 length: 14
V gene: TRBV30
CDR3 protein: CAWSVSGYNQPQHF

J gene: TRBJ2-7
CDR3 length: 15
V gene: TRBV7-2
CDR3 protein: CASSSRQQGTYEQYF

J gene: TRBJ2-7
CDR3 length: 15
V gene: TRBV6-1
CDR3 protein: CASRALPQGSYEQYF